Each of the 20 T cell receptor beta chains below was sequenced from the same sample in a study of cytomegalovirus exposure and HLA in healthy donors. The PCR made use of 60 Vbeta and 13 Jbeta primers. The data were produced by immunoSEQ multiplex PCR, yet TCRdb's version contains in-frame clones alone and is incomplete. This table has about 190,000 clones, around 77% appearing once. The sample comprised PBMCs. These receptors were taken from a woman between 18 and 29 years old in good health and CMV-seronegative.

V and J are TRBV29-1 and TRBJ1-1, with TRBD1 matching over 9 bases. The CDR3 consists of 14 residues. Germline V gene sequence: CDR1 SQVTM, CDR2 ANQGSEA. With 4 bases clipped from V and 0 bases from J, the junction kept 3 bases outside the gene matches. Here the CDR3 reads CSVGRDRVNTEAFF. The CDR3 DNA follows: TGCAGCGTTGGCAGGGACAGGGTGAACACTGAAGCTTTCTTT.

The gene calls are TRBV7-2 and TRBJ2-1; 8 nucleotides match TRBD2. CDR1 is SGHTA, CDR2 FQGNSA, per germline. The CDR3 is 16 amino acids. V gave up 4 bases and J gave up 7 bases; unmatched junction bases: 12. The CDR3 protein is CASSSWLAGGGNEQFF. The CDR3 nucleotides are TGTGCCAGCAGCTCGTGGCTGGCGGGGGGTGGAAATGAGCAGTTCTTC.

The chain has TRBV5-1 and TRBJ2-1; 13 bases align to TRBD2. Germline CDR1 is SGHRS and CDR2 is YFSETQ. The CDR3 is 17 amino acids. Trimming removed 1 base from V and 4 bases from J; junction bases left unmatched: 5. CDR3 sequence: CASSLSPGLAGYNEQFF. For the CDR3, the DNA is TGCGCCAGCAGCTTGTCTCCGGGACTAGCGGGGTACAATGAGCAGTTCTTC.

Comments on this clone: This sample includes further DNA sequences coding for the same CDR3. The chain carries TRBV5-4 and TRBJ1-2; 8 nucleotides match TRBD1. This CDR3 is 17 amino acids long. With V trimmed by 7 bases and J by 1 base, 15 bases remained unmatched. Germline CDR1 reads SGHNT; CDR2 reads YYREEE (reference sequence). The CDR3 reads CASLPQDRDKFNYGYTF. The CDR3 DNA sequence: TGTGCCAGCTTGCCCCAGGACAGGGACAAATTTAACTATGGCTACACCTTC.

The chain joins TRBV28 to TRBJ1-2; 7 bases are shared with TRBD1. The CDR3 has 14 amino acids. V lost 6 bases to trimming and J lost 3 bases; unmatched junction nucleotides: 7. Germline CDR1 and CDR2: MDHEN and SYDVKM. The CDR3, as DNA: TGTGCCAGCAGGGCGACAGGGACCTACTATGGCTACACCTTC. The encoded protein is CASRATGTYYGYTF.

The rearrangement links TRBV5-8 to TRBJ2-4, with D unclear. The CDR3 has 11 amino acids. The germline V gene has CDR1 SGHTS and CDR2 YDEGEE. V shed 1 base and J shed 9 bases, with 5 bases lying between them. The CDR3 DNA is TGTGCCAGCAGCTTGCTTCCCATTCAGTACTTC. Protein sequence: CASSLLPIQYF. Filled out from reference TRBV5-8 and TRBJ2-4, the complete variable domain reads EAGVTQSPTHLIKTRGQQATLRCSPISGHTSVYWYQQALGLGLQFLLWYDEGEERNRGNFPPRFSGRQFPNYSSELNVNALELEDSALYLCASSLLPIQYFGAGTRLSVL.

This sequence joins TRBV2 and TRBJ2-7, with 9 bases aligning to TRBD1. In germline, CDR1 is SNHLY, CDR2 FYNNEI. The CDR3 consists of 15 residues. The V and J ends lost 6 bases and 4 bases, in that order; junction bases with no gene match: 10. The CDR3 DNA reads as TGTGCCAGCAGAGGACAGGGGAGACAGTCGTACGAGCAGTACTTC. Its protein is CASRGQGRQSYEQYF.

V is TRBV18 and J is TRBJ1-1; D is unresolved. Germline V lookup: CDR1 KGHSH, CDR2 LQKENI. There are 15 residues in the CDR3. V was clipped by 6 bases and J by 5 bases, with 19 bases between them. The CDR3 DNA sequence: TGTGCCAGCTCGAACCGGAGCGGGTGGTATACTGAAGCTTTCTTT. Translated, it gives CASSNRSGWYTEAFF.

CDR3 in amino acids: CASSPGLVPNEQFF. The CDR3 coding sequence is TGTGCCAGCAGCCCGGGACTAGTTCCCAATGAGCAGTTCTTC. The chain recombines TRBV14 with TRBJ2-1, with 8 bases aligning to TRBD2. Germline V gene sequence: CDR1 SGHDN, CDR2 FVKESK. The CDR3 is made up of 14 amino acids. J lost 6 bases, V lost 4 bases, and 5 bases had no gene match.

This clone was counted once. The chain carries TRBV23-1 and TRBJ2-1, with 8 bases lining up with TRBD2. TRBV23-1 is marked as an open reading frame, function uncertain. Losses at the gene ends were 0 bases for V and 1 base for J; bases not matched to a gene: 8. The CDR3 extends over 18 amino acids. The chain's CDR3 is CASSQSAPGGPSYNEQFF. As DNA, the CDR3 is TGCGCCAGCAGTCAATCGGCCCCGGGAGGGCCGTCCTACAATGAGCAGTTCTTC.

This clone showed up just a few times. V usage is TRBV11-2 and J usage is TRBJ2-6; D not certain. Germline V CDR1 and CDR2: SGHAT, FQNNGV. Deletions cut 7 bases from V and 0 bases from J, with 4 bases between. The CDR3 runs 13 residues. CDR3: CASTYSGANVLTF. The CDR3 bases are TGTGCCAGCACCTACTCTGGGGCCAACGTCCTGACTTTC. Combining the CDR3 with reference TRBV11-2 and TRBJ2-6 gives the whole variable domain EAGVAQSPRYKIIEKRQSVAFWCNPISGHATLYWYQQILGQGPKLLIQFQNNGVVDDSQLPKDRFSAERLKGVDSTLKIQPAKLEDSAVYLCASTYSGANVLTFGAGSRLTVL.

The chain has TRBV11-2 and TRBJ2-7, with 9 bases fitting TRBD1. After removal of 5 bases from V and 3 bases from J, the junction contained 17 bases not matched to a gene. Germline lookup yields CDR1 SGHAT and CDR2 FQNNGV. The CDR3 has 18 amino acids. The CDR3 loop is CASSIDSRGQGLFYEQYF. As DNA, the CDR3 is TGTGCCAGCAGCATCGACTCGCGGGGACAGGGCCTTTTCTACGAGCAGTACTTC.

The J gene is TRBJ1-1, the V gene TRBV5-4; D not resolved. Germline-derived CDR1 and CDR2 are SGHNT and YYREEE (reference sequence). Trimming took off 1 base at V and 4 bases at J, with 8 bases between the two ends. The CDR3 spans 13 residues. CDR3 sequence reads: CASSLSGGTEAFF. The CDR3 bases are TGTGCCAGCAGCTTGTCCGGAGGCACTGAAGCTTTCTTT.

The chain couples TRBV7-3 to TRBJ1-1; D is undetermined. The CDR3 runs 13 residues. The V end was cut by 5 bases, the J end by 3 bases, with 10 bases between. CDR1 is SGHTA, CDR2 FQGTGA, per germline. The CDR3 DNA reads TGTGCCAGCAGCGCCACCGGGGACACTGAAGCTTTCTTT. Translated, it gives CASSATGDTEAFF.

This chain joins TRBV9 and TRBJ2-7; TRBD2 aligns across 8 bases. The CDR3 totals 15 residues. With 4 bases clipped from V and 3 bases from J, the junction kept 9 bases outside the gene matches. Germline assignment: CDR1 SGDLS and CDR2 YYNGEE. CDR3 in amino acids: CASSPTAGGSYEQYF. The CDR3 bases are TGTGCCAGCAGCCCGACGGCGGGGGGTAGCTACGAGCAGTACTTC.

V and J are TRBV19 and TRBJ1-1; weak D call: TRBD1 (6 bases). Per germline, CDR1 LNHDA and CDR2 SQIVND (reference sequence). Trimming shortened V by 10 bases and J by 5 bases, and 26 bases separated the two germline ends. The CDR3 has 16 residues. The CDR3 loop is CATSTARTEFATEAFF. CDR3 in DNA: TGTGCCACATCCACCGCCCGGACAGAATTTGCTACTGAAGCTTTCTTT.

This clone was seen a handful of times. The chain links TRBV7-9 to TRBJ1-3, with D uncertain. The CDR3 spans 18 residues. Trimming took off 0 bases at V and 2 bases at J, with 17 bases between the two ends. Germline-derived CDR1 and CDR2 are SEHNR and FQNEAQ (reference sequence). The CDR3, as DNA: TGTGCCAGCAGCTTAGCGCGCGAGGGTCTCTCCCCTGGAAACACCATATATTTT. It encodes CASSLAREGLSPGNTIYF.

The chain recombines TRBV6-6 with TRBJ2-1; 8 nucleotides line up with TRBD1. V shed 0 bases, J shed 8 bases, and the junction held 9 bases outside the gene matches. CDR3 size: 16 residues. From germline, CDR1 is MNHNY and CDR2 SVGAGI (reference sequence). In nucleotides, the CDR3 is TGTGCCAGCAGTTACTCGAGTCAGGGGGCAGGGGATGAGCAGTTCTTC. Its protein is CASSYSSQGAGDEQFF.

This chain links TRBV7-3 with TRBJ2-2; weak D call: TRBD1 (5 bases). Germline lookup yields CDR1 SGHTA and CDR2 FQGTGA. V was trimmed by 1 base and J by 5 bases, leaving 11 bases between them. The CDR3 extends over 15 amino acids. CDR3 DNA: TGTGCCAGCAGCTTAAGGGGCAATAAAACCGGGGAGCTGTTTTTT. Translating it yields CASSLRGNKTGELFF.

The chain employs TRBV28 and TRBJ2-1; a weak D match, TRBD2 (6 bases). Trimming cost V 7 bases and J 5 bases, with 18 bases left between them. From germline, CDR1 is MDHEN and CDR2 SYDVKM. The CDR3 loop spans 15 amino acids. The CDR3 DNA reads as TGTGCCAGCACAACTACGGGACGCGGGAACAATGAGCAGTTCTTC. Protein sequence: CASTTTGRGNNEQFF. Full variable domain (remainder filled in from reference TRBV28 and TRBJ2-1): DVKVTQSSRYLVKRTGEKVFLECVQDMDHENMFWYRQDPGLGLRLIYFSYDVKMKEKGDIPEGYSVSREKKERFSLILESASTNQTSMYLCASTTTGRGNNEQFFGPGTRLTVL.